The 14 T cell receptor beta chains below all came from one sample that was sequenced in a study of Ad26.COV2.S vaccination and SARS-CoV-2 variants. Generated by immunoSEQ multiplex PCR, the TCRdb table keeps only in-frame clones and is missing some. This repertoire shows about 260,000 clones, about 83% found once; its top ten account for roughly 3%. As to treatment: about 20 received Ad26.COV2.S at low or high dose, single or two shots; 5 received placebo; per-sample allocation not given. Sample collection was performed on day 63 after the first vaccine or placebo injection. The sequences come from peripheral blood, collected in a trial of Ad26.COV2.S vaccine versus placebo. The receptor source for this set is a person aged 18-60 years who received the Ad26.COV2.S COVID-19 vaccine or a placebo.

The V call is TRBV13, the J call TRBJ2-5, with TRBD1 matching over 7 bases. The CDR3 contains 13 residues. The V gene's germline CDR1 is PRHDT and CDR2 FYEKMQ (reference sequence). Unmatched junction bases numbered 5, after V lost 5 bases and J lost 5 bases. The CDR3 DNA sequence: TGTGCCAGCAGCACAACAGGGGTCGAGACCCAGTACTTC. It encodes CASSTTGVETQYF.

The chain combines TRBV6-5 with TRBJ1-2, with a weak D call TRBD1 (6 bases). V lost 6 bases, J lost 2 bases, and 7 bases lay in between. CDR1 is MNHEY, CDR2 SVGAGI, per germline. The CDR3 extends over 12 amino acids. The CDR3 nucleotides read TGTGCCAGCAGGCAGGGGAACTATGGCTACACCTTC. It translates to CASRQGNYGYTF.

This rearrangement joins TRBV4-2 to TRBJ2-1; 10 bases are a match to TRBD2. The CDR3 covers 16 residues. Germline assignment: CDR1 LGHNA and CDR2 YNFKEQ. V gave up 5 bases and J gave up 2 bases; unmatched junction bases: 6. The CDR3 nucleotides read TGTGCCAGCAGCTCCGACAGCGGGGGGGCCTACAATGAGCAGTTCTTC. It codes for CASSSDSGGAYNEQFF.

This rearrangement joins TRBV6-5 to TRBJ1-1, with a weak D call TRBD1 (5 bases). Germline CDR1 and CDR2: MNHEY and SVGAGI. V shed 2 bases and J shed 5 bases, with 9 bases lying between them. The CDR3 runs 13 residues. Written as DNA, the CDR3 is TGTGCCAGCAGTTACGGGGACGTGACTGAAGCTTTCTTT. This sequence encodes CASSYGDVTEAFF.

This clone was observed once. The chain couples TRBV6-5 to TRBJ2-3; 9 bases match TRBD1. The V segment lost 5 bases and the J segment 4 bases; nucleotides outside the gene matches: 4. The CDR3 length is 14 residues. Germline V gene sequence: CDR1 MNHEY, CDR2 SVGAGI. This CDR3 is CASSRTGEADTQYF. The CDR3, as DNA: TGTGCCAGCAGTCGGACAGGGGAAGCAGATACGCAGTATTTT.

This chain uses TRBV4-1 with TRBJ1-4, with 12 bases identical to TRBD1. Germline CDR1 and CDR2: MGHRA and YSYEKL. The CDR3 contains 18 residues. V trimming: 1 base; J trimming: 8 bases; junction bases outside the gene matches: 11. The CDR3 protein is CASSQAGTGGAEGEKLFF. CDR3 sequence (DNA): TGCGCCAGCAGCCAAGCGGGGACAGGGGGCGCTGAGGGGGAAAAACTGTTTTTT.

This rearrangement joins TRBV7-3 to TRBJ2-3, with a weak D call TRBD2 (5 bases). The germline V gene encodes CDR1 SGHTA and CDR2 FQGTGA. V lost 2 bases, J lost 0 bases, and 9 bases lay in between. The CDR3 contains 15 residues. The CDR3 sequence is CASSLGLASTDTQYF. CDR3 nucleotides: TGTGCCAGCAGCTTAGGGCTAGCTAGCACAGATACGCAGTATTTT.

A single count supports this clone. V usage is TRBV5-1 and J usage is TRBJ2-3, with 9 bases identical to TRBD2. Germline loops: CDR1 SGHRS, CDR2 YFSETQ. The trim removed 5 bases at V and 0 bases at J, leaving 10 bases unmatched. The CDR3 covers 17 residues. The chain's CDR3 is CASSFLLAGTSTDTQYF. The CDR3 region has the DNA TGCGCCAGCAGTTTCCTTCTAGCGGGGACTAGCACAGATACGCAGTATTTT.

The J gene is TRBJ2-1, the V gene TRBV3-1 (or the pseudogene TRBV3-2), with 7 bases matching TRBD2. With V trimmed by 4 bases and J by 6 bases, 15 bases remained unmatched. CDR1 and CDR2 (germline): LGHDT, YNNKEL (reference sequence). The CDR3 totals 17 residues. This CDR3 reads CASSPRGGSLSLNEQFF. The CDR3 DNA follows: TGTGCCAGCAGCCCTCGGGGCGGGAGCCTTTCTCTCAATGAGCAGTTCTTC.

This chain joins TRBV4-3 and TRBJ2-5; D is uncertain. Germline assignment: CDR1 LGHNA and CDR2 YSLEER. The V end was cut by 0 bases, the J end by 0 bases, with 8 bases between. This CDR3 is 15 amino acids long. CDR3 loop: CASSQDRQNQETQYF. The CDR3 bases are TGCGCCAGCAGCCAAGATAGGCAGAACCAAGAGACCCAGTACTTC.

V and J are TRBV7-2 and TRBJ2-2, with 11 nucleotides matching TRBD2. Germline V CDR1 and CDR2: SGHTA, FQGNSA. With V trimmed by 5 bases and J by 5 bases, 10 bases remained unmatched. The CDR3 loop spans 17 amino acids. DNA for the CDR3: TGTGCCAGCAGCCCCAAGTGGCTAGCGGGAGGAACCGGGGAGCTGTTTTTT. Translated, it gives CASSPKWLAGGTGELFF.

The chain recombines TRBV19 with TRBJ1-1; no firm D call. CDR3 size: 16 residues. The germline V gene has CDR1 LNHDA and CDR2 SQIVND (reference sequence). Trimming took 10 bases from V and 1 from J, leaving 22 bases between them. Here the CDR3 DNA reads TGTGCCACCCATCTTCAGACCGCTTCCGCGAACACTGAAGCTTTCTTT. This sequence encodes CATHLQTASANTEAFF.

The genes are TRBV11-3 and TRBJ2-1, with a weak D call TRBD1 (6 bases). With 8 bases removed from V and 0 bases from J, the gap between germline ends came to 11 bases. The length of the CDR3 is 14 residues. Germline-derived CDR1 and CDR2 are SGHNT and YENEEA. CDR3 sequence: CASGGGPSYNEQFF. CDR3 nucleotides: TGTGCCAGCGGGGGCGGACCCTCCTACAATGAGCAGTTCTTC.

The chain uses TRBV7-8 and TRBJ1-1; maybe TRBD1 (6 bases). The germline CDR1 and CDR2 sequences are SGHVS and FQNEAQ. This CDR3 is built from 14 residues. Trimming took 5 bases from V and 1 from J, leaving 11 bases between them. The CDR3 is CASSPRTANTEAFF. The CDR3 DNA sequence: TGTGCCAGCAGCCCCCGGACAGCGAACACTGAAGCTTTCTTT.